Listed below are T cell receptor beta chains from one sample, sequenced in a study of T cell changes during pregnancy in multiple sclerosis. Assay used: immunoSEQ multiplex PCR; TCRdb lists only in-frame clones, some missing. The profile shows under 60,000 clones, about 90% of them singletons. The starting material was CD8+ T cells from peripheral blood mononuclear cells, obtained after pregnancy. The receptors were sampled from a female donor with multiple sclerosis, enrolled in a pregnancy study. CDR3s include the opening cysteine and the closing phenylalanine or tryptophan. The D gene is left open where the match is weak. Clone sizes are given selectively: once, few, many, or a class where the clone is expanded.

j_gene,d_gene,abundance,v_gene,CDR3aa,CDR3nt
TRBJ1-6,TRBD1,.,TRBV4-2,CASSPGQEIIHNSPLHF,TGTGCCAGCAGCCCGGGACAGGAGATCATCCATAATTCACCCCTCCACTTT
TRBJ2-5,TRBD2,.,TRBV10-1,CASSESGGDGTQYF,TGCGCCAGCAGTGAGTCGGGGGGGGACGGGACCCAGTACTTC
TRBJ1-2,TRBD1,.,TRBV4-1,CASSHRDSANYGYTF,TGCGCCAGCAGTCATAGGGACAGCGCTAACTATGGCTACACCTTC
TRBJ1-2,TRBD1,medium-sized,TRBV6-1,CASVAGTGSYGYTF,TGTGCCAGCGTGGCTGGGACAGGGAGTTATGGCTACACCTTC
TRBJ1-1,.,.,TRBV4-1,CASSRGAGTEAFF,TGCGCCAGCAGCCGCGGGGCGGGCACTGAAGCTTTCTTT
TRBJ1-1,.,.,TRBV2,CASSEGRAFF,TGTGCCAGCAGTGAGGGGAGAGCTTTCTTT
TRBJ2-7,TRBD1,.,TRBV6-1,CASSEADGQGREQYF,TGTGCCAGCAGTGAAGCGGATGGACAGGGCCGGGAGCAGTACTTC
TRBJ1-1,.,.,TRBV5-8,CASSSINTEAFF,TGTGCCAGCAGCTCCATTAACACTGAAGCTTTCTTT
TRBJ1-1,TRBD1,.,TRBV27,CASSAGTGGEAFF,TGTGCCAGCAGTGCTGGGACAGGGGGGGAAGCTTTCTTT
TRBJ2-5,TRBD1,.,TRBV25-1,CASSAPGQDDQETQYF,TGTGCCAGCAGTGCCCCGGGACAGGATGACCAGGAGACCCAGTACTTC
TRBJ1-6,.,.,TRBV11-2,CASSETLGESYNSPLHF,TGTGCCAGCAGCGAAACCCTGGGAGAATCCTATAATTCACCCCTCCACTTT
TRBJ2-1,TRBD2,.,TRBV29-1,CSVPGGGTSLFF,TGCAGCGTCCCCGGGGGAGGGACTAGCCTGTTCTTC
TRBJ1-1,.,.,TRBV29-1,CSVGRGRGEAFF,TGCAGCGTTGGGCGGGGGAGGGGTGAAGCTTTCTTT
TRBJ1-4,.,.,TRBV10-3,CAISSRGGVEKLFF,TGTGCCATATCCTCGAGGGGGGGTGTAGAAAAACTGTTTTTT
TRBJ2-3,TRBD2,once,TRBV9,CASSVGGGALDTQYF,TGTGCCAGCAGCGTAGGCGGGGGGGCCTTGGATACGCAGTATTTT
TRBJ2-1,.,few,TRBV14,CASSQDWTVVNEQFF,TGTGCCAGCAGCCAAGATTGGACAGTAGTCAATGAGCAGTTCTTC
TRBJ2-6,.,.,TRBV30,CAWSAPFGSGANVLTF,TGTGCCTGGAGCGCCCCGTTCGGCTCTGGGGCCAACGTCCTGACTTTC
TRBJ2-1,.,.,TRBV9,CASSVQGTVDEQFF,TGTGCCAGCAGCGTTCAGGGGACGGTCGATGAGCAGTTCTTC
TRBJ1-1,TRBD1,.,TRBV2,CASREGAGGVTEAFF,TGTGCCAGCAGAGAAGGTGCAGGGGGTGTCACTGAAGCTTTCTTT
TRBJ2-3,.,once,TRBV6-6,CASTPTRGDTQYF,TGTGCCAGCACCCCCACCAGGGGAGATACGCAGTATTTT